The rows below give T cell receptor beta chains drawn from one sample of a study of CD4 T cells in relation to SARS-CoV-2 and coronaviruses. These TCRs' antigens remain unknown. Clones were sequenced by immunoSEQ multiplex PCR, and TCRdb holds only the in-frame ones, with some missing. The sample contains some 25,000 clones, about three quarters of which appear only once. Specimen: CD4+ T cells from PBMCs, cultured in vitro. The receptors shown here come from a human donor in good health. Both conserved end residues are part of each CDR3. A D gene is named only where the DNA matches it firmly. Some rows have no size entry. The others give once, few or many, or a class for an expanded clone.

>.|16|.|TRBV3-1/TRBV3-2|TRBJ1-4
TGTGCCAGCAGCCAAAGAGGGTCGGCAACTAATGAAAAACTGTTTTTT
CASSQRGSATNEKLFF
>.|14|TRBD1|TRBV29-1|TRBJ1-2
TGCAGCGTTGACCCTGACAGGGGTTTTTATGGCTACACCTTC
CSVDPDRGFYGYTF
>.|14|.|TRBV7-3|TRBJ1-4
TGTGCCAGCAGCTTAAACGGGGGAAACGAAAAACTGTTTTTT
CASSLNGGNEKLFF
>.|14|TRBD1|TRBV6-5|TRBJ2-2
TGTGCCAGCACGAGGACAGGGGTTACCGGGGAGCTGTTTTTT
CASTRTGVTGELFF
>few|12|TRBD1|TRBV6-5|TRBJ1-4
TGTGCCAGCAGTAGACAGGGGGGGAAACTGTTTTTT
CASSRQGGKLFF
>few|12|.|TRBV7-2|TRBJ2-1
TGTGCCAGCAGCTTGGGGGGCGATGAGCAGTTCTTC
CASSLGGDEQFF
>.|14|.|TRBV27|TRBJ1-1
TGTGCCAGCAAATCAGGGAACATGAACACTGAAGCTTTCTTT
CASKSGNMNTEAFF
>.|14|.|TRBV19|TRBJ2-1
TGTGCCAGTAGCCGACACGGCTCCTACAATGAGCAGTTCTTC
CASSRHGSYNEQFF
>.|12|.|TRBV6-2/TRBV6-3|TRBJ1-1
TGTGCCAGCAGCGAATCGAACACTGAAGCTTTCTTT
CASSESNTEAFF
>.|16|TRBD1|TRBV7-9|TRBJ2-3
TGTGCCAGCAGCTTAGCTGGACAGGGGTACACAGATACGCAGTATTTT
CASSLAGQGYTDTQYF
>.|14|TRBD2|TRBV29-1|TRBJ2-3
TGCAGCGGGGGACTAGCGGGAGGGCCAGATACGCAGTATTTT
CSGGLAGGPDTQYF
>.|14|.|TRBV30|TRBJ2-7
TGTGCCTGGGGGAAGACAGGCCAATTCTACGTGCAGTACTTC
CAWGKTGQFYVQYF
>.|11|.|TRBV20-1|TRBJ1-2
TGCAGTGCTAGAGGTTTGGGTGGCTACACCTTC
CSARGLGGYTF
>.|13|.|TRBV7-2|TRBJ2-1
TGTGCCAGCAGCCGACAGGGAGGATCGGAGCAGTTCTTC
CASSRQGGSEQFF
>.|11|.|TRBV12-3/TRBV12-4|TRBJ1-6
TGTGCCAGCGGTCCTGAGTCACCCCTCCACTTT
CASGPESPLHF
>.|19|.|TRBV4-1|TRBJ1-6
TGCGCCAGCAGCCGAGGGAGCGGAGGAGGGAGCCAACCTAATTCACCCCTCCACTTT
CASSRGSGGGSQPNSPLHF